This TCR beta chain was captured in a study of blood T cells in healthy people across ages. Findings and caveats of the study: It was the long-lived donors that had more naive CD4+ cells and higher diversity than aged donors.

The length of the CDR3 is 15 residues. Trimming took 1 base from V and 0 from J, leaving 9 bases between them. Germline values: CDR1 SGHRS, CDR2 YFSETQ. This clonotype was counted many times. Its antigen is undetermined. Next came a second PCR, run for about 6 to 12 cycles, which used a sample-barcoded 5' primer along with a J-beta primer mix. Every cDNA was tagged by a template-switch adaptor with 12 random nucleotides. TCRdb analysed the 5' RACE reads with MiXCR anew, one entry per CDR3 protein. The sample lists 750,000 to 950,000 distinct CDR3 sequences, 29% occurring once. The same specimen was also included in a second study, on T cells of mothers and their children.

J is TRBJ2-3 and V is TRBV5-1, with D hard to call. The sequence came from a woman aged 40 to 50 in good health. Sample: blood. The CDR3 is CASSLSQISTDTQYF. The DNA of the CDR3 is TGCGCCAGCAGCTTGTCGCAGATTAGCACAGATACGCAGTATTTT.